The clone carrying this TCR beta chain has a single count. These data are taken from a study of blood T cell repertoires in COVID-19. Germline lookup yields CDR1 SGHRS and CDR2 YFSETQ. CDR3 length: 14 residues. After removal of 4 bases from V and 3 bases from J, the junction contained 4 bases not matched to a gene. As processed by the authors: Estimation of nucleated cell counts relied on the amplification of reference gene primers. Libraries were prepared by immunoSEQ multiplex PCR; TCRdb keeps only in-frame clonotypes and omits some of them. Clonal size and the V and J genes are those of that table, whereas D and trimming came from the DNA. This table has 200,000 to 250,000 clones, around four fifths appearing once.

The clonotype was recovered from a man under 40 who had recovered from COVID-19. Sequences were obtained from peripheral blood. The V call is TRBV5-1, the J call TRBJ2-1; 7 bases map to TRBD1. The chain's CDR3 is CASSTGAGYNEQFF. The CDR3 bases are TGCGCCAGCAGCACAGGGGCGGGCTACAATGAGCAGTTCTTC.